This TCR beta chain appears in the sequencing data of a study of PD-1 blockade in classical Hodgkin lymphoma. Sequencing used immunoSEQ multiplex PCR; TCRdb keeps in-frame clones, though not all of them. The data show about 99,000 clones, approximately 80% seen once. With no exception, relapse followed autologous stem cell transplantation in all patients, and brentuximab vedotin exposure varied. Trimming took 5 bases from V and 4 from J; bases not matched to a gene: 11. CDR1 and CDR2 from the germline V gene are SGHTA and FQGNSA. The CDR3 has 16 residues. Sample: peripheral blood mononuclear cells (PBMCs), taken before the second cycle of nivolumab. The chain joins TRBV7-2 to TRBJ1-2, with 9 bases lining up with TRBD1. The clonotype was recovered from a human donor with classical Hodgkin lymphoma. CDR3: CASSLTGGGLLYGYTF. The CDR3 nucleotides read TGTGCCAGCAGCCTCACAGGGGGCGGTCTCCTCTATGGCTACACCTTC.